Sequencing of this T cell receptor beta chain was carried out in a study of cytomegalovirus exposure and HLA in healthy donors. Whole-study findings and limits: An analysis done earlier found most TCR beta V segments productive about 87% or about 30% of the time.

About this clone itself: The antigen is not known.

PCR employed 60 Vbeta and 13 Jbeta primers. This table comes from immunoSEQ multiplex PCR, and its TCRdb copy is limited to in-frame clones, with some not included. Of approximately 220,000 clones listed, around 79% are singletons. The CDR3 runs to 15 residues. Germline values: CDR1 SGHRS, CDR2 YFSETQ. V dropped 4 bases and J dropped 0; count of bases not matched to a gene: 3. This receptor was taken from a man in his late teens or twenties in good health and CMV-seronegative. Material: PBMCs. The chain recombines TRBV5-1 with TRBJ1-4; TRBD1 aligns across 7 bases. The CDR3, as DNA: TGCGCCAGCAGCGCTCAGGGGGCAACTAATGAAAAACTGTTTTTT. Its translation is CASSAQGATNEKLFF.